Listed below are T cell receptor beta chains from one sample, sequenced in a study of CD8 T cells in Susac syndrome. TCRdb called the immunoSEQ multiplex PCR reads again in MiXCR, with one record for every CDR3 protein. The sample contains about 170,000 distinct CDR3 sequences, roughly 92% of which appear only once. Material for sequencing was CD4+ T cells from PBMCs. These receptors were collected from a human donor with multiple sclerosis. The CDR3 runs from the conserved cysteine through the conserved F or W. D genes are given only for firm matches. Expanded clones are given a class, and other clones once, few, many or no size at all.

few	TRBD2	TRBV10-3	TRBJ2-7	TGTGCCATCAAGAGGGACTACTCGGACGAGCAGTACTTC	CAIKRDYSDEQYF
.	TRBD1	TRBV4-1	TRBJ2-6	TGCGCCAGCAGCCAAGGGGGACAGGCCCACTCTGGGGCCAACGTCCTGACTTTC	CASSQGGQAHSGANVLTF
once	.	TRBV30	TRBJ2-3	TGTGCCTGGAGGGCCTGGACTAGCACAGATACGCAGTATTTT	CAWRAWTSTDTQYF
.	.	TRBV9	TRBJ2-7	TGTGCCAGCAGCGCCGGACCCTACGGGGCCTACGAGCAGTACTTC	CASSAGPYGAYEQYF
.	.	TRBV20-1	TRBJ2-1	TGCAGTGCCGCGAACAATGAGCAGTTCTTC	CSAANNEQFF
.	.	TRBV10-3	TRBJ1-6	TGTGCCATCAGTGAGTTTACAGGAGAATCACCCCTCCACTTT	CAISEFTGESPLHF
.	.	TRBV23-1	TRBJ2-7	TGCGCCAGCAGTCAATCGGACAACTCCTACGAGCAGTACTTC	CASSQSDNSYEQYF
.	.	TRBV28	TRBJ2-5	TGTGCCTCCGGGACAAGGGAGACCCAGTACTTC	CASGTRETQYF
.	.	TRBV20-1	TRBJ2-5	TGCAGTGCTAGAGACCGCCGGGGGGAGACCCAGTACTTC	CSARDRRGETQYF
.	.	TRBV30	TRBJ2-5	TGTGCCTGGAGTGTACAGACGGAGACCCAGTACTTC	CAWSVQTETQYF
.	.	TRBV28	TRBJ1-1	TGTGCCTCCATTGGGGTCATGAACACTGAAGCTTTCTTT	CASIGVMNTEAFF
.	TRBD2	TRBV5-4	TRBJ2-3	TGTGCCAGCAGCCCGAGCGGGAGGGCGGGGGATACGCAGTATTTT	CASSPSGRAGDTQYF
.	.	TRBV15	TRBJ2-4	TGTGCCACCGCAAAGCAAAACATTCAGTACTTC	CATAKQNIQYF
.	.	TRBV2	TRBJ2-1	TGTGCCAGCAGCATCCAATCCATACGCTACAATGAGCAGTTCTTC	CASSIQSIRYNEQFF
.	.	TRBV20-1	TRBJ1-5	TGCAGTGCTAGATCCAGAACGGGTGTGAATCAGCCCCAGCATTTT	CSARSRTGVNQPQHF
.	TRBD2	TRBV28	TRBJ2-7	TGTGCCAGCTGGTCTAGCGGCTCCTACGAGCAGTACTTC	CASWSSGSYEQYF
.	.	TRBV7-3	TRBJ1-1	TGTGCCAGCAGCTTAATGGAGGGGACTGAAGCTTTCTTT	CASSLMEGTEAFF
.	.	TRBV30	TRBJ2-7	TGTGCCTGGAGAGGGAGGACAACCTACGAGCAGTACTTC	CAWRGRTTYEQYF
.	TRBD1	TRBV20-1	TRBJ1-6	TGCAGTGCTAGATCCGGGGGCGGGACAGGTGATACACCCCTCCACTTT	CSARSGGGTGDTPLHF
.	.	TRBV4-1	TRBJ1-1	TGCGCCAGCAGCCAAGGAGTTTGGACTGAAGCTTTCTTT	CASSQGVWTEAFF
.	TRBD1	TRBV12-3/TRBV12-4	TRBJ2-7	TGTGCCAGCGGCACCGGGACAGGGGATTACGAGCAGTACTTC	CASGTGTGDYEQYF
.	.	TRBV11-2	TRBJ2-3	TGTGCCAGCAGCCCTTGGACAGATACGCAGTATTTT	CASSPWTDTQYF
.	.	TRBV7-2	TRBJ2-3	TGTGCCAGCAGAGCTAGCAGCACAGATACGCAGTATTTT	CASRASSTDTQYF
.	.	TRBV30	TRBJ2-2	TGTGCCTGGAGTCCCACGACAGCCGGGGAGCTGTTTTTT	CAWSPTTAGELFF
.	TRBD2	TRBV2	TRBJ2-2	TGTGCCAGCAGCCTGGCCGGGACTAAGAACACCGGGGAGCTGTTTTTT	CASSLAGTKNTGELFF
.	.	TRBV6-5	TRBJ2-7	TGTGCCAGCCGGGGGAACACCTACGAGCAGTACTTC	CASRGNTYEQYF
.	TRBD2	TRBV5-1	TRBJ2-7	TGCGCCAGCAGCTTTGGACTAGCGGTCTACGAGCAGTACTTC	CASSFGLAVYEQYF
.	TRBD2	TRBV6-2/TRBV6-3	TRBJ2-4	TGTGCCAGCAGTACCGAACGACTAGCGGGACGCTACCTAGCCAAAAACATTCAGTACTTC	CASSTERLAGRYLAKNIQYF
few	.	TRBV9	TRBJ1-4	TGTGCCAGCACCCCCTCCCCCGAAACTAATGAAAAACTGTTTTTT	CASTPSPETNEKLFF
.	.	TRBV9	TRBJ2-2	TGTGCCAGCAGGGGGGGACTCCCGGGCGGGGAGCTGTTTTTT	CASRGGLPGGELFF
.	TRBD1	TRBV29-1	TRBJ2-3	TGCAGCGTTGTACCGACGGGACAGGACACAGATACGCAGTATTTT	CSVVPTGQDTDTQYF
.	.	TRBV7-9	TRBJ1-1	TGTGCCAGCAGCTTTGACAGGTACACTGAAGCTTTCTTT	CASSFDRYTEAFF
.	.	TRBV20-1	TRBJ1-2	TGCAGTGCCGACCTTTATGCGAGGGGCAGTACCATCGCCGGGGCCTTCAACTATGGCTACACCTTC	CSADLYARGSTIAGAFNYGYTF
.	.	TRBV9	TRBJ1-2	TGTGCCAGCAGCGTAGCGTGGACAGATTTAGATGGTGGCTACACCTTC	CASSVAWTDLDGGYTF
.	.	TRBV5-1	TRBJ2-7	TGCGCCAGCAGCTTGGTGGCAGGGACGGGATTCTACGAGCAGTACTTC	CASSLVAGTGFYEQYF
.	TRBD1	TRBV5-1	TRBJ1-6	TGCGCCAGCAGCTTGGGGACAGGGAATAATTCACCCCTCCACTTT	CASSLGTGNNSPLHF
.	.	TRBV12-3/TRBV12-4	TRBJ2-3	TGTGCCAGCAGTTTCGAAGGGACAGATACGCAGTATTTT	CASSFEGTDTQYF
.	.	TRBV12-3/TRBV12-4	TRBJ2-4	TGTGCCAGCAGTCTGACCGCCAAAAACATTCAGTACTTC	CASSLTAKNIQYF
.	TRBD1	TRBV2	TRBJ1-1	TGTGCCAGCAACCCAGGACAGGGGGAGACTGAAGCTTTCTTT	CASNPGQGETEAFF
.	.	TRBV27	TRBJ2-5	TGTGCCAGCAGCGACTTATCCTTGAACACGGATTTTCTAGAGACCCAGTACTTC	CASSDLSLNTDFLETQYF